The 25 T cell receptor beta chains listed next were all sequenced from one sample in a study of OX40 agonist ivuxolimab in advanced cancers. Only in-frame clones appear in the TCRdb table, and some are missing; sequencing was by immunoSEQ multiplex PCR. The table has 63,000 or so clones, approximately 88% seen once; the top ten hold approximately 7.2%. The sample was CD4+ or CD8+ T cells sorted from blood, taken in a trial of the OX40 agonist ivuxolimab. These receptors came from an adult with an advanced solid tumor such as melanoma, head and neck, liver or kidney cancer.

This rearrangement joins TRBV5-4 to TRBJ1-2; no definite D call. The germline V gene encodes CDR1 SGHNT and CDR2 YYREEE (reference sequence). The V and J ends lost 0 bases and 2 bases respectively, with 11 bases between them. The CDR3 length is 15 residues. As DNA, the CDR3 is TGTGCCAGCAGCTTGGATGTCACCCGAAACTATGGCTACACCTTC. Encoded protein: CASSLDVTRNYGYTF.

This chain uses TRBV6-5 with TRBJ1-1, with D uncertain. Trimming left V 6 bases short and J 4 bases short, with 9 bases between. The V gene's germline CDR1 is MNHEY and CDR2 SVGAGI. The length of the CDR3 is 12 residues. The DNA for the CDR3 is TGTGCCAGCAGCTTTCCCGGCACTGAAGCTTTCTTT. Its protein product is CASSFPGTEAFF.

This rearrangement joins TRBV28 to TRBJ1-2; no reliable D call. Trimming removed 8 bases at V and 5 bases at J, with 12 bases between. The CDR3 covers 12 residues. Germline assignment: CDR1 MDHEN and CDR2 SYDVKM. The CDR3 is CASERDTYGYTF. CDR3 nucleotide sequence: TGTGCCAGCGAGCGAGATACTTATGGCTACACCTTC.

The chain carries TRBV5-1 and TRBJ1-1; D is perhaps TRBD1 (6 bases). Deletions cut 0 bases from V and 10 bases from J, with 13 bases between. Germline-derived CDR1 and CDR2 are SGHRS and YFSETQ. This CDR3 contains 13 residues. CDR3 sequence reads: CASSLDRGLGAFF. The CDR3 bases are TGCGCCAGCAGCTTGGATCGGGGGCTGGGAGCTTTCTTT.

This sequence joins TRBV6-6 and TRBJ1-5; 8 positions agree with TRBD1. This CDR3 is built from 14 residues. Per the germline V gene, CDR1 is MNHNY and CDR2 is SVGAGI (reference sequence). Trimming removed 5 bases from V and 3 bases from J; junction bases left unmatched: 3. CDR3 nucleotide sequence: TGTGCCAGCAGTCGACAGGGGCCCAATCAGCCCCAGCATTTT. Its translation: CASSRQGPNQPQHF.

The CDR3 reads CAISELGTSNTEAFF. In DNA, the CDR3 is TGTGCCATCAGTGAGCTAGGGACCTCCAACACTGAAGCTTTCTTT. The chain recombines TRBV10-3 with TRBJ1-1, with a weak D call TRBD1 (5 bases). Trimming removed 2 bases at V and 2 bases at J, with 12 bases between. Germline CDR1 is ENHRY and CDR2 is SYGVKD. This CDR3 comprises 15 residues.

The chain employs TRBV4-2 and TRBJ1-1, with D perhaps TRBD1 (6 bases). Germline CDR1 and CDR2: LGHNA and YNFKEQ. This CDR3 has 15 amino acids. The V gene lost 2 bases and the J gene lost 2 bases, with 12 bases spanning the gap. CDR3 residues: CASSQSARGNTEAFF. The CDR3 nucleotides are TGTGCCAGCAGCCAATCGGCCAGGGGCAACACTGAAGCTTTCTTT.

J is TRBJ2-2 and V is TRBV18; 9 bases align to TRBD1. Trimming took 6 bases from V and 4 from J; bases not matched to a gene: 12. The length of the CDR3 is 17 residues. CDR1 is KGHSH and CDR2 is LQKENI in the germline V gene. CDR3 amino acids: CASSPTPGQGFTGELFF. The CDR3 DNA reads as TGTGCCAGCTCCCCAACTCCGGGACAGGGCTTCACCGGGGAGCTGTTTTTT.

Only one count was recorded for this clone. The V call is TRBV2, the J call TRBJ2-1, with TRBD2 matching over 10 bases. The V and J ends lost 4 bases and 6 bases, in that order; junction bases with no gene match: 15. The germline V gene has CDR1 SNHLY and CDR2 FYNNEI. The CDR3 runs to 18 residues. This CDR3 reads CASSGKASGGPLPNEQFF. DNA for the CDR3: TGTGCCAGCAGTGGTAAGGCTAGCGGGGGCCCCCTTCCCAATGAGCAGTTCTTC.

V gene TRBV5-8 combines with J gene TRBJ2-3; 9 bases agree with TRBD2. CDR1 is SGHTS, CDR2 YDEGEE, per germline. The CDR3 spans 14 residues. V dropped 7 bases and J dropped 7; count of bases not matched to a gene: 10. CDR3 bases: TGTGCCAGCCGACTAGCGGAGGCGTTAAATACGCAGTATTTT. Translating it yields CASRLAEALNTQYF.

The chain carries TRBV4-3 and TRBJ2-5; D uncertain. The J call is uncertain, as TRBJ2-7 better fits the DNA end. The CDR3 runs to 14 residues. CDR1 and CDR2 (germline): LGHNA, YSLEER. The CDR3 protein is CASSQDGGFYEQYF. CDR3 coding DNA: TGCGCCAGCAGCCAAGACGGCGGCTTCTACGAGCAGTACTTC.

This chain uses TRBV18 with TRBJ1-2; D is undetermined. Trimming removed 5 bases from V and 4 bases from J, with 20 bases in between. Germline CDR1 reads KGHSH; CDR2 reads LQKENI. The CDR3 runs to 16 residues. The CDR3 sequence: CASSSTWERSGYGYTF. CDR3 nucleotides: TGTGCCAGCTCATCGACCTGGGAGCGAAGCGGCTATGGCTACACCTTC. The full variable domain, completed using reference TRBV18 and TRBJ1-2, is NAGVMQNPRHLVRRRGQEARLRCSPMKGHSHVYWYRQLPEEGLKFMVYLQKENIIDESGMPKERFSAEFPKEGPSILRIQQVVRGDSAAYFCASSSTWERSGYGYTFGSGTRLTVV.

This chain links TRBV14 with TRBJ1-3; D unclear. The CDR3 totals 14 residues. CDR1 SGHDN and CDR2 FVKESK come from the germline V gene. The V gene lost 1 base and the J gene lost 0 bases, with 4 bases spanning the gap. CDR3 in DNA: TGTGCCAGCAGCCAAGTATTCTCTGGAAACACCATATATTTT. This codes for CASSQVFSGNTIYF.

This clone was picked up a small number of times. This chain uses TRBV5-8 with TRBJ2-1; 7 nucleotides line up with TRBD1. This CDR3 spans 16 amino acids. Trimming cost V 0 bases and J 4 bases; bases outside gene matches: 7. The germline V gene has CDR1 SGHTS and CDR2 YDEGEE. The CDR3 coding sequence is TGTGCCAGCAGCTTGGTGGGGACAGATATGTACAATGAGCAGTTCTTC. It is translated as CASSLVGTDMYNEQFF.

This sequence joins TRBV2 and TRBJ1-3, with D unresolved. The germline V and J ends were trimmed by 1 base and 0 bases, with 10 bases remaining between them. The germline V gene encodes CDR1 SNHLY and CDR2 FYNNEI. The CDR3 is 16 residues long. CDR3 coding DNA: TGTGCCAGCAGTGAAGTCGGCAGATTCTCTGGAAACACCATATATTTT. It specifies CASSEVGRFSGNTIYF.

The chain combines TRBV7-2 with TRBJ1-5; D is ambiguous. The CDR3 loop spans 16 amino acids. Germline assignment: CDR1 SGHTA and CDR2 FQGNSA. Trimming shortened V by 1 base and J by 0 bases, and 10 bases separated the two germline ends. In DNA, the CDR3 is TGTGCCAGCAGCTTAGGGAGTGGTTATAGCAATCAGCCCCAGCATTTT. Residues: CASSLGSGYSNQPQHF.

The V gene is TRBV4-3, the J gene TRBJ2-6; perhaps TRBD1 as D (5 bases). CDR1 LGHNA and CDR2 YSLEER come from the germline V gene. The CDR3 extends over 20 amino acids. V was clipped by 1 base and J by 4 bases, with 23 bases between them. The CDR3 here is CASSQVVLRGWGSGANVLTF. As DNA, the CDR3 is TGCGCCAGCAGCCAAGTGGTCCTAAGGGGTTGGGGATCCGGGGCCAACGTCCTGACTTTC.

This chain joins TRBV7-6 and TRBJ2-3, with D unclear. The germline CDR1 and CDR2 sequences are SGHVS and FNYEAQ. This CDR3 contains 17 residues. V was clipped by 5 bases and J by 0 bases, with 18 bases between them. Written as DNA, the CDR3 is TGTGCCAGCAGCCCCGAACCGCGGAGTACTAGCACAGATACGCAGTATTTT. Translated: CASSPEPRSTSTDTQYF.

Only one count was recorded for this clone. The J gene is TRBJ1-2, the V gene TRBV13, with D possibly TRBD1 on 5 matching bases. Trimming removed 5 bases at V and 2 bases at J, with 18 bases between. Germline CDR1 reads PRHDT; CDR2 reads FYEKMQ (reference sequence). The CDR3 length is 16 residues. The CDR3 here is CASSPVSGTGNYGYTF. Written as DNA, the CDR3 is TGTGCCAGCAGCCCCGTGTCAGGGACGGGCAACTATGGCTACACCTTC.

A remark on this clone: The sample has other DNA sequences that encode this CDR3 too. The genes are TRBV7-2 and TRBJ2-3, with D perhaps TRBD2 (6 bases). The CDR3 contains 15 residues. V lost 1 base and J 1 base, leaving 9 bases between the germline ends. The germline CDR1 and CDR2 sequences are SGHTA and FQGNSA. This chain's CDR3 is CASSLGRGGTDTQYF. The DNA of the CDR3 is TGTGCCAGCAGCTTAGGGCGGGGCGGCACAGATACGCAGTATTTT.

The chain carries TRBV4-3 and TRBJ2-7, with 7 positions matching TRBD1. The CDR3 runs to 13 residues. Germline trimming cut 2 bases from V and 4 bases from J; bases unmatched to any gene: 2. Germline CDR1 LGHNA, CDR2 YSLEER. Here the CDR3 reads CASSQTQGYEQYF. The CDR3 bases are TGCGCCAGCAGCCAAACACAGGGGTACGAGCAGTACTTC.

The chain employs TRBV5-6 and TRBJ1-5; the D is unclear. The V and J ends lost 0 bases and 3 bases respectively, with 4 bases between them. Per germline, CDR1 SGHDT and CDR2 YYEEEE. The CDR3 contains 13 residues. CDR3 region: CASSLGDNQPQHF. The CDR3 DNA follows: TGTGCCAGCAGCTTGGGGGACAATCAGCCCCAGCATTTT.

This rearrangement joins TRBV4-1 to TRBJ1-5, with a tentative D call TRBD1 (6 bases). The CDR3 has 16 residues. V dropped 1 base and J dropped 7 bases, with 17 bases sitting between them. Germline CDR1 is MGHRA and CDR2 is YSYEKL. The CDR3 nucleotides read TGCGCCAGCAGCCAAGGCTTCACCAGGGGACCCCAGCCCCAGCATTTT. Amino acid sequence: CASSQGFTRGPQPQHF.

This clone has only one observation. The genes are TRBV5-1 and TRBJ1-2; D might be TRBD1 (5 bases). The CDR3 is 13 amino acids. Trimming cost V 5 bases and J 8 bases, with 16 bases left between them. Germline CDR1 and CDR2: SGHRS and YFSETQ. CDR3 residues: CASSQTGLSGYTF. CDR3 nucleotides: TGCGCCAGCAGTCAAACAGGTTTGAGCGGCTACACCTTC.

This clone was recorded only once. V and J are TRBV6-5 and TRBJ1-4; no clear D gene. The CDR3 runs 13 residues. The V gene's germline CDR1 is MNHEY and CDR2 SVGAGI. The V gene lost 6 bases and the J gene lost 5 bases, with 10 bases spanning the gap. CDR3 region: CASSTQQNEKLFF. The CDR3 DNA reads TGTGCCAGCAGCACTCAGCAGAATGAAAAACTGTTTTTT.